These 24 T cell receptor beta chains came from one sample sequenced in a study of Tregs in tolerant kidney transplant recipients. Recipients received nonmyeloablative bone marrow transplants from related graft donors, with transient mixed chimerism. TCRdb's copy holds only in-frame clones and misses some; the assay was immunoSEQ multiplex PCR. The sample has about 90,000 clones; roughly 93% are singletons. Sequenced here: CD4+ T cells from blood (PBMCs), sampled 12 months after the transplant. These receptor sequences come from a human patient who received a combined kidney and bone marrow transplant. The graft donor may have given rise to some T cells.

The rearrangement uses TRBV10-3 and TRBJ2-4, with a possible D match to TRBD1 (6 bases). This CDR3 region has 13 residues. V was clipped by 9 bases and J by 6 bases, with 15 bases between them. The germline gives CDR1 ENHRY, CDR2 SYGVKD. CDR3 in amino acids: CAIGGSGGNIQYF. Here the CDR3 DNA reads TGTGCCATAGGGGGTTCTGGAGGAAACATTCAGTACTTC.

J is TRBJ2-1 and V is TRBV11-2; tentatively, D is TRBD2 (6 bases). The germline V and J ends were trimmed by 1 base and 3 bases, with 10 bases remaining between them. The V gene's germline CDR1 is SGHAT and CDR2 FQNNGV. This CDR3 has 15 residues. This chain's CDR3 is CASSLVGGVYNEQFF. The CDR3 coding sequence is TGTGCCAGCAGCTTAGTTGGCGGGGTCTACAATGAGCAGTTCTTC.

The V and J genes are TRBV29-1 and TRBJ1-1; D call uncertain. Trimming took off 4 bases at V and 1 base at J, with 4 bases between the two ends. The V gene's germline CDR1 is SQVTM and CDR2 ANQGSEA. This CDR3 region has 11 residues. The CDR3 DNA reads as TGCAGCGTTGTGAGGAACACTGAAGCTTTCTTT. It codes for CSVVRNTEAFF.

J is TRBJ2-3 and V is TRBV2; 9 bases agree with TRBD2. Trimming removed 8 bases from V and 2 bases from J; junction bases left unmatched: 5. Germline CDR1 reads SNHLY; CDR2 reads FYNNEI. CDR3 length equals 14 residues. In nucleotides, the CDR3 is TGTGCCAGCGCCCTAGCGGGGACCACAGATACGCAGTATTTT. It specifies CASALAGTTDTQYF.

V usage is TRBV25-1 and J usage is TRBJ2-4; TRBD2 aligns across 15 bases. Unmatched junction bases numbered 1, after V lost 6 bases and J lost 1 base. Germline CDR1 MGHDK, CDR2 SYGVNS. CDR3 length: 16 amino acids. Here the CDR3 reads CASRGTSGGAKNIQYF. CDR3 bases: TGTGCCAGCAGAGGGACTAGCGGGGGGGCCAAAAACATTCAGTACTTC.

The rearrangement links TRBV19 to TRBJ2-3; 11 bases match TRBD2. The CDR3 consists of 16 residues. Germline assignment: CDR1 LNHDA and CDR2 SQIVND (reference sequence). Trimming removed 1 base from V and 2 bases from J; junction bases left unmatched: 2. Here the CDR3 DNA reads TGTGCCAGTAGTATAGTTAGCGGGAGGGACACAGATACGCAGTATTTT. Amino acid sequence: CASSIVSGRDTDTQYF.

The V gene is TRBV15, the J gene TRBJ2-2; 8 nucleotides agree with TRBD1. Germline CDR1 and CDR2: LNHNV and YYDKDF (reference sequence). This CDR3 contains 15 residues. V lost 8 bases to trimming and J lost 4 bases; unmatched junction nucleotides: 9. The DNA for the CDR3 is TGTGCCACCTACCCAGGGGGCGCGGGCACCGGGGAGCTGTTTTTT. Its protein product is CATYPGGAGTGELFF.

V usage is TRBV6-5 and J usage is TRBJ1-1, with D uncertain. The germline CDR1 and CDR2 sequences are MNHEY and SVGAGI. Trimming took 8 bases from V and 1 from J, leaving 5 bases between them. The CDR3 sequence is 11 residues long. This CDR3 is CASQQNTEAFF. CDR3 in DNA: TGTGCCAGCCAACAGAACACTGAAGCTTTCTTT.

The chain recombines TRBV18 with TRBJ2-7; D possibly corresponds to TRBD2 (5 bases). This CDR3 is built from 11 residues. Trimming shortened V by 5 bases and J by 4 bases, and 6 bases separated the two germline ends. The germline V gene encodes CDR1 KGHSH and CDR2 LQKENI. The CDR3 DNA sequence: TGTGCCAGCTCAACGGGGTACGAGCAGTACTTC. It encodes CASSTGYEQYF.

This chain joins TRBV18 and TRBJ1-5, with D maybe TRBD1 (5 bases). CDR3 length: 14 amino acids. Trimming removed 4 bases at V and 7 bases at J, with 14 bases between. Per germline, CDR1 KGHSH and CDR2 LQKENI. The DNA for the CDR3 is TGTGCCAGCTCACTTGGGGGGATGGGACAGCCCCAGCATTTT. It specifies CASSLGGMGQPQHF.

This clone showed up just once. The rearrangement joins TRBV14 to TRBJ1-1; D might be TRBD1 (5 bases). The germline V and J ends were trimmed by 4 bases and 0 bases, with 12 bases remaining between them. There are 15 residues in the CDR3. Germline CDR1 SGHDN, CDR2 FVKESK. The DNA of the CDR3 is TGTGCCAGCAGCCGACAGTTAGCTATGAACACTGAAGCTTTCTTT. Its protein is CASSRQLAMNTEAFF.

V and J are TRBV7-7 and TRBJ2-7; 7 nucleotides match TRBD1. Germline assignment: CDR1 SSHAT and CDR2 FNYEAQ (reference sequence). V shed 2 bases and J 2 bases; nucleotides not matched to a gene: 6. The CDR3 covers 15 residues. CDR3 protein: CASSLLQGPAYEQYF. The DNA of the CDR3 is TGTGCCAGCAGCTTACTACAGGGGCCAGCCTACGAGCAGTACTTC.

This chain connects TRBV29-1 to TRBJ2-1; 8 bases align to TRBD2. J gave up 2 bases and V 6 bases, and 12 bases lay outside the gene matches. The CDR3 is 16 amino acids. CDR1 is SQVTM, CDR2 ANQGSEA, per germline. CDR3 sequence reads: CSVIRAGEGTYNEQFF. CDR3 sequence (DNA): TGCAGCGTCATACGAGCGGGGGAGGGGACCTACAATGAGCAGTTCTTC.

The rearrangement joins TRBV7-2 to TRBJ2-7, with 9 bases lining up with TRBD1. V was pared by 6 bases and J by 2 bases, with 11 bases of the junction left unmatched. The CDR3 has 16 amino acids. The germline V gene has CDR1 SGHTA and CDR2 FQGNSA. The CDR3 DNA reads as TGTGCCAGCAGAGCCCATCCCGGGACAGGGACCTACGAGCAGTACTTC. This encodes CASRAHPGTGTYEQYF.

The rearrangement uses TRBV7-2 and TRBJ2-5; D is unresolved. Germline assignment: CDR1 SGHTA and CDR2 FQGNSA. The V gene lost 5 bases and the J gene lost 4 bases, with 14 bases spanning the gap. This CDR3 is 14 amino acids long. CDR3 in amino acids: CASSRNSGGETQYF. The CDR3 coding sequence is TGTGCCAGCAGCCGAAACTCCGGCGGAGAGACCCAGTACTTC.

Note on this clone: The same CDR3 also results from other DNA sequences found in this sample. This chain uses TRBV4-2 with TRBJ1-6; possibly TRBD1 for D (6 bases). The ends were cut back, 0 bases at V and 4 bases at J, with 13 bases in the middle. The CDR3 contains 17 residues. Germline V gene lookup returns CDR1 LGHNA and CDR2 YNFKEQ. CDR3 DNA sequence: TGTGCCAGCAGCCAAGACGGGTCCAGGGGATATAATTCACCCCTCCACTTT. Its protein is CASSQDGSRGYNSPLHF.

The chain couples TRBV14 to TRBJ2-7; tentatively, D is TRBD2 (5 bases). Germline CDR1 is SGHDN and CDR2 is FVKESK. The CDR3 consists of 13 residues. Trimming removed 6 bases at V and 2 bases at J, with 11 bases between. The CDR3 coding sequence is TGTGCCAGCAGTCGCGGGTTACCCTACGAGCAGTACTTC. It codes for CASSRGLPYEQYF.

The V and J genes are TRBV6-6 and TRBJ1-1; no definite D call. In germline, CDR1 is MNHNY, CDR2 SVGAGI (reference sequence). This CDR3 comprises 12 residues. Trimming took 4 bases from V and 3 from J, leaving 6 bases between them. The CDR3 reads CASSFRDTEAFF. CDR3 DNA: TGTGCCAGCAGTTTCCGTGACACTGAAGCTTTCTTT.

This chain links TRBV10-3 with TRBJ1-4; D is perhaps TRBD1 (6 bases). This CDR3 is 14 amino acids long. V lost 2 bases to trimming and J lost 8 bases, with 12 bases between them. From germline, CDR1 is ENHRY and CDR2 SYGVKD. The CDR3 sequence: CAISERDTGEKLFF. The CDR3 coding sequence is TGTGCCATCAGTGAGCGAGATACAGGGGAAAAACTGTTTTTT.

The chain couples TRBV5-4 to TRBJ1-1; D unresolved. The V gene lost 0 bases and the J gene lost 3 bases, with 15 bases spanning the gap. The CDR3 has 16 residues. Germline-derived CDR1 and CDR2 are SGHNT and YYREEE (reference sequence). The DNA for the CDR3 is TGTGCCAGCAGCTTGGGAGGATGGGTGGTTGACACTGAAGCTTTCTTT. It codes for CASSLGGWVVDTEAFF.

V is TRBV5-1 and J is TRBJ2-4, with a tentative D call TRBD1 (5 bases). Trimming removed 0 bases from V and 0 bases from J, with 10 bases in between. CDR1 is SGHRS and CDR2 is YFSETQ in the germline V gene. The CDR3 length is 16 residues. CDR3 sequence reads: CASSLGGAIAKNIQYF. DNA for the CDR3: TGCGCCAGCAGCTTGGGTGGGGCCATAGCCAAAAACATTCAGTACTTC. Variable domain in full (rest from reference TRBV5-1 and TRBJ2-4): KAGVTQTPRYLIKTRGQQVTLSCSPISGHRSVSWYQQTPGQGLQFLFEYFSETQRNKGNFPGRFSGRQFSNSRSEMNVSTLELGDSALYLCASSLGGAIAKNIQYFGAGTRLSVL.

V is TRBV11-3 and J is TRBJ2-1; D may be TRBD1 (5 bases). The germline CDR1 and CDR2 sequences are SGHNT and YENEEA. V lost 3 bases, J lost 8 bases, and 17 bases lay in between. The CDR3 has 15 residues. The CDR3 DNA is TGTGCCAGCAGCTTGAGAACAGGACCAGTTTATGAGCAGTTCTTC. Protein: CASSLRTGPVYEQFF.

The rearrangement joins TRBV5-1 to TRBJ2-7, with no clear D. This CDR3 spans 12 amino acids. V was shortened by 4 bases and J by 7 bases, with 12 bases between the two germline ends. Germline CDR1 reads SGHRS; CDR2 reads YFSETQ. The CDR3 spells CASSKDTFEQYF. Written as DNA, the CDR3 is TGCGCCAGCAGCAAAGACACTTTTGAGCAGTACTTC.

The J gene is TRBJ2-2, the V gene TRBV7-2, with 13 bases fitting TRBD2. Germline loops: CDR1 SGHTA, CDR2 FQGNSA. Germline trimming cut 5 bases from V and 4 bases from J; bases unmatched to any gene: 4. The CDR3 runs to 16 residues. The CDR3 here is CASSPTSGRSTGELFF. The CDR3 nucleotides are TGTGCCAGCAGCCCGACTAGCGGGAGGTCCACCGGGGAGCTGTTTTTT.